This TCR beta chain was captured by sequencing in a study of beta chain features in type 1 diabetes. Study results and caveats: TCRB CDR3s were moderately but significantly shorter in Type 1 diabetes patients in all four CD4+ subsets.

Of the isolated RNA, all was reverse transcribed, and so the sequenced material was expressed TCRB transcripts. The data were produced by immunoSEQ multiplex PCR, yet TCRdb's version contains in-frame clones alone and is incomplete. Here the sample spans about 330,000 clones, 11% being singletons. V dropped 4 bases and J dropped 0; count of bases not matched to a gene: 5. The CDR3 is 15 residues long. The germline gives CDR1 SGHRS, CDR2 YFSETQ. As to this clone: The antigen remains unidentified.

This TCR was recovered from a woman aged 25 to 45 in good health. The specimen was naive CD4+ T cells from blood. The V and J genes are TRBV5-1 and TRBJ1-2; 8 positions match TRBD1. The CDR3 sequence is CASSPGQGANYGYTF. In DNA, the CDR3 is TGCGCCAGCAGCCCCGGACAGGGAGCTAACTATGGCTACACCTTC.